This TCR beta chain was sequenced for a study of shared clonotypes between healthy human individuals. On the study more broadly: The people who gave samples were two women and three men aged 18 to 49.

As handled by the study authors: ImmunoSEQ output held junction-only sequences without quality scores, so filtering differed. Measured with immunoSEQ multiplex PCR; TCRdb has only the in-frame clones, and not every one. The V and J calls and clone size were taken over from that table, and D and trimming were inferred from the DNA. The sample lists more than 2 million clones; 85% to 95% were seen once. As to this clone: Its specificity is not known.

All the donors were Caucasian adults who lived in Nashville, Tennessee. Germline values: CDR1 LNHDA, CDR2 SQIVND (reference sequence). The CDR3 loop spans 16 amino acids. V gave up 1 base and J gave up 0 bases, with 13 bases separating them. Study-wide results and caveats: Apart from blood, nothing was sampled; tissue repertoires likely differ.

The V and J genes are TRBV19 and TRBJ2-7; D may be TRBD1 (6 bases). The TCR was taken from a young man in good health. The sample comprised naive CD4+ T cells sorted from blood. Subset denoted: CD45RA+ positively selected. CDR3 DNA sequence: TGTGCCAGTAGTATAGCCCTGACAGGAAGCTCCTACGAGCAGTACTTC. Its translation is CASSIALTGSSYEQYF.